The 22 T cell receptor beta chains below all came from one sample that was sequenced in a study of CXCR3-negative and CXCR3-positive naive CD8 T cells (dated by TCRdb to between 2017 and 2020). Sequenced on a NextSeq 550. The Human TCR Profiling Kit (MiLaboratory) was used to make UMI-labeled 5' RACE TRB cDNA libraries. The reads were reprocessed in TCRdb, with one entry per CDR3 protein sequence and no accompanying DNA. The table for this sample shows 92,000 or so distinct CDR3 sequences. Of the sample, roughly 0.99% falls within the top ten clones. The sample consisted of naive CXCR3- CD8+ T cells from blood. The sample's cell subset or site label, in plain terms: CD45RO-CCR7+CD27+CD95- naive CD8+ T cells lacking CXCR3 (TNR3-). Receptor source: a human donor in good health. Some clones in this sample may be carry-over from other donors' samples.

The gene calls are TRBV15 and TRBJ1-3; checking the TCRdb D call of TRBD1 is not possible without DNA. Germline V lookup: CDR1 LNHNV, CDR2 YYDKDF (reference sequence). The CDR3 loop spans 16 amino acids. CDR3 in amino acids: CATSSRRTGTGNTIYF. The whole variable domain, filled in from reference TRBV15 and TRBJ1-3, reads DAMVIQNPRYQVTQFGKPVTLSCSQTLNHNVMYWYQQKSSQAPKLLFHYYDKDFNNEADTPDNFQSRRPNTSFCFLDIRSPGLGDTAMYLCATSSRRTGTGNTIYFGEGSWLTVV.

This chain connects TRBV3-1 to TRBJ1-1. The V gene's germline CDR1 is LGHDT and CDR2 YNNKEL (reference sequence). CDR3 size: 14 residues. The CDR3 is CASSLRRMNTEAFF.

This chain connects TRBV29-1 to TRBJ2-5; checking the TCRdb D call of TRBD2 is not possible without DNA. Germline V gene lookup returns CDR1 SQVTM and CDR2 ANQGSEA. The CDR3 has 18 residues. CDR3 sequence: CSFFEGSTSGGLGETQYF.

CDR3 in amino acids: CASSFKGGFSTDTQYF. The gene calls are TRBV12-3 or TRBV12-4 and TRBJ2-3; the TCRdb call, TRBD1, lacks DNA for checking. CDR3 length equals 16 residues.

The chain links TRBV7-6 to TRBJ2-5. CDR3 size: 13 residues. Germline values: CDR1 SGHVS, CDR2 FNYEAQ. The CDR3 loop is CASSPMTWETQYF.

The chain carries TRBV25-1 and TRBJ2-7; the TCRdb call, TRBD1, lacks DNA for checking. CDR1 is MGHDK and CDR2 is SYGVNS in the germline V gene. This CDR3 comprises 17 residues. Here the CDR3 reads CASSEYFGQGVTYEQYF.

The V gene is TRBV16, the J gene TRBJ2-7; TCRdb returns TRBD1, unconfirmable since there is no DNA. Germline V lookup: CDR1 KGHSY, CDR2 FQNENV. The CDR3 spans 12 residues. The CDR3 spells CASSGTGAEQYF.

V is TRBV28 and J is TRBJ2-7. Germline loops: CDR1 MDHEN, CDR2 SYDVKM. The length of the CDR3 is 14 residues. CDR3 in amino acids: CASSLGSFPYEQYF.

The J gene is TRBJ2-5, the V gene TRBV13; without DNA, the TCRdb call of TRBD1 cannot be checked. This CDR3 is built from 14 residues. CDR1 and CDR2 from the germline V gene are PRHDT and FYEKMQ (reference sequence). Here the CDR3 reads CASSSRPGQETQYF.

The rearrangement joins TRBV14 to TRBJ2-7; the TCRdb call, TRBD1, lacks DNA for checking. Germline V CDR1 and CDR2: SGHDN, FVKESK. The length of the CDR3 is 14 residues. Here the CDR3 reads CASSQTGVPYEQYF.

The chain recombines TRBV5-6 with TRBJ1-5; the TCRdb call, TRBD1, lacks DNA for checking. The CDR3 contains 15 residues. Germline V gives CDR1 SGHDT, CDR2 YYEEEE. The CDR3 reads CASSLVGDSNQPQHF. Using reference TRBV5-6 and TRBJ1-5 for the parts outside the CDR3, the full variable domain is DAGVTQSPTHLIKTRGQQVTLRCSPKSGHDTVSWYQQALGQGPQFIFQYYEEEERQRGNFPDRFSGHQFPNYSSELNVNALLLGDSALYLCASSLVGDSNQPQHFGDGTRLSIL.

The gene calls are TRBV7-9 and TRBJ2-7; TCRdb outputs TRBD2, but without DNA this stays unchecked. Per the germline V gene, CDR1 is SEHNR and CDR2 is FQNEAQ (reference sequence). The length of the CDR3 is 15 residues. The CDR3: CASSLVPDYDYEQYF.

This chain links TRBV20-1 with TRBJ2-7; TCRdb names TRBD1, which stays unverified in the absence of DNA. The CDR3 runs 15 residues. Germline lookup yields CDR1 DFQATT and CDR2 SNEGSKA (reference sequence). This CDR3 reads CSARDLGGPSYEQYF.

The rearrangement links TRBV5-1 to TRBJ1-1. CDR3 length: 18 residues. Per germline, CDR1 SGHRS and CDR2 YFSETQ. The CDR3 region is CASSLVSMGDQMNTEAFF.

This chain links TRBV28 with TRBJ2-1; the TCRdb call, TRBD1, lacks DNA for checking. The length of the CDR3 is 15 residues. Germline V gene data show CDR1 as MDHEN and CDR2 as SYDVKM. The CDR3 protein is CASSDRGAFYNEQFF.

The CDR3 loop reads CASSLGTGANSPLHF. V is TRBV5-4 and J is TRBJ1-6; as DNA is missing, the TRBD1 call by TCRdb cannot be tested. CDR1 and CDR2 from the germline V gene are SGHNT and YYREEE (reference sequence). This CDR3 is 15 amino acids long. Full variable domain (rest looked up from reference TRBV5-4 and TRBJ1-6): ETGVTQSPTHLIKTRGQQVTLRCSSQSGHNTVSWYQQALGQGPQFIFQYYREEENGRGNFPPRFSGLQFPNYSSELNVNALELDDSALYLCASSLGTGANSPLHFGNGTRLTVT.

The CDR3 spells CASSWRGELFF. This rearrangement joins TRBV12-3 or TRBV12-4 to TRBJ2-2. The CDR3 sequence is 11 residues long.

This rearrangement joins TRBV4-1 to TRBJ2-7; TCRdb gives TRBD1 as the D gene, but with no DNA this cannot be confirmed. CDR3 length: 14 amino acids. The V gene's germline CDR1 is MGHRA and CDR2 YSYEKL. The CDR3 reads CASSQIDSFYEQYF.

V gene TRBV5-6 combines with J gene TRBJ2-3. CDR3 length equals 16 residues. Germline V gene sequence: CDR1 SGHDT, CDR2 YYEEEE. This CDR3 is CASSSGQDRGTDTQYF.

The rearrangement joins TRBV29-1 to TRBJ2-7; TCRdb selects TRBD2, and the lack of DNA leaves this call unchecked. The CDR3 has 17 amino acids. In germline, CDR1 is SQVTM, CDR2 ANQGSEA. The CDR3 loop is CSVEVVPASSLSGEQYF.

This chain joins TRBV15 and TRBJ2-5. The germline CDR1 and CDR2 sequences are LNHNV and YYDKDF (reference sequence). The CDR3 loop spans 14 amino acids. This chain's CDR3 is CATSRDLAGETQYF. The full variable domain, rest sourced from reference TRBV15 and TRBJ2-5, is DAMVIQNPRYQVTQFGKPVTLSCSQTLNHNVMYWYQQKSSQAPKLLFHYYDKDFNNEADTPDNFQSRRPNTSFCFLDIRSPGLGDTAMYLCATSRDLAGETQYFGPGTRLLVL.

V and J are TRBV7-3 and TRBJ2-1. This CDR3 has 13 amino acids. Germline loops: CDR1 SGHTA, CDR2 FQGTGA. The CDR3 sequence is CASSLVVNNEQFF.